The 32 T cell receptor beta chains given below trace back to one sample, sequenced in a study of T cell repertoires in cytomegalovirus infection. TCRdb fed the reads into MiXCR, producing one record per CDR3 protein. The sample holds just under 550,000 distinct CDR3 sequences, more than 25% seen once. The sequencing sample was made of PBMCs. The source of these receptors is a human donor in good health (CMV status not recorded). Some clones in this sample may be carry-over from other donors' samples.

The CDR3 nucleotides read TGTGCCAGCAGTTTACTAGCGGGAATATACAATGAGCAGTTCTTC. This sequence encodes CASSLLAGIYNEQFF. The chain couples TRBV28 to TRBJ2-1; 9 bases fit TRBD2. V was pared by 2 bases and J by 4 bases, with 3 bases of the junction left unmatched. Germline loops: CDR1 MDHEN, CDR2 SYDVKM. The CDR3 contains 15 residues.

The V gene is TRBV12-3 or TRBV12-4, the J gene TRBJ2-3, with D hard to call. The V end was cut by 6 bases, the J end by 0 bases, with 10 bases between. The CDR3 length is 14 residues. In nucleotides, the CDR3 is TGTGCCAGCAGACGTGAGAGTAGCACAGATACGCAGTATTTT. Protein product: CASRRESSTDTQYF.

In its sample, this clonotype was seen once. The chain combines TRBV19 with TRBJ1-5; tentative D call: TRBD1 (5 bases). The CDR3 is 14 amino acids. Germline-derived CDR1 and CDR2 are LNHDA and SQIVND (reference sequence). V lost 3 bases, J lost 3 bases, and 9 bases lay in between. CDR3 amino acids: CASSMAGDNQPQHF. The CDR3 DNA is TGTGCCAGTAGTATGGCGGGGGACAATCAGCCCCAGCATTTT.

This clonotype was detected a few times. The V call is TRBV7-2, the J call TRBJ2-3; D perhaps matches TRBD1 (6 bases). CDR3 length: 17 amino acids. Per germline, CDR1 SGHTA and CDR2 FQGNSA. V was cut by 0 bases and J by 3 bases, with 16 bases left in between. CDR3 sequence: CASSLAEGERSTDTQYF. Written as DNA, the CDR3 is TGTGCCAGCAGCTTAGCTGAGGGGGAGAGGTCAACAGATACGCAGTATTTT.

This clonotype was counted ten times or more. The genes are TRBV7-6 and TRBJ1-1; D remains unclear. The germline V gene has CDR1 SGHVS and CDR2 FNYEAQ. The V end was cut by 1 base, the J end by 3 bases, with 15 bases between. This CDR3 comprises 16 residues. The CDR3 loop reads CASSLGQAPGDTEAFF. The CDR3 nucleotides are TGTGCCAGCAGCTTAGGGCAGGCACCTGGGGACACTGAAGCTTTCTTT.

CDR3 region: CSALTPGQGLSYEQYV. CDR3 nucleotides: TGCAGTGCTTTAACTCCGGGACAGGGTCTTTCCTACGAGCAGTACGTC. This chain joins TRBV20-1 and TRBJ2-7, with TRBD1 identical over 9 bases. CDR3 length: 16 amino acids. The junction had 12 bases not matched to a gene; V was cut back by 5 bases and J by 1 base. In germline, CDR1 is DFQATT, CDR2 SNEGSKA (reference sequence).

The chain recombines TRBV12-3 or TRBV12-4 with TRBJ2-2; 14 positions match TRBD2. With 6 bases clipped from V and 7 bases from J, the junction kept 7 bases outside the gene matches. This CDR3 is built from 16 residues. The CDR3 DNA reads TGTGCCAGCAGGCACGGGACTAGCGGGAGATTCGGGGAGCTGTTTTTT. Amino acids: CASRHGTSGRFGELFF.

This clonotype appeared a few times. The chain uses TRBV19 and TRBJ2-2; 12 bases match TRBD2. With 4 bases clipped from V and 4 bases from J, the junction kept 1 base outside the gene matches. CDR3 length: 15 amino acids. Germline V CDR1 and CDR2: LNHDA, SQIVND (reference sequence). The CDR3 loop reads CASSKTSGSTGELFF. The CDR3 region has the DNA TGTGCCAGTAGTAAGACTAGCGGGAGCACCGGGGAGCTGTTTTTT.

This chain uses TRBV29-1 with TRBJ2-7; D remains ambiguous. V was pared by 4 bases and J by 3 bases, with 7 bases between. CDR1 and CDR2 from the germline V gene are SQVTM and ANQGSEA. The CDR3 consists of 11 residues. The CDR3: CSVAWGYEQYF. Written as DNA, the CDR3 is TGCAGCGTTGCATGGGGCTACGAGCAGTACTTC.

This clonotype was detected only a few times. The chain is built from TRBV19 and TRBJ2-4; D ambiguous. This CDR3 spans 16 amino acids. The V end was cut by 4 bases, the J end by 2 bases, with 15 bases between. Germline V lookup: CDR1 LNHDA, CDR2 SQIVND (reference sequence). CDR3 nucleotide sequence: TGTGCCAGTAGTAACCCCGTCGGTCGGCCCAAAAACATTCAGTACTTC. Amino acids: CASSNPVGRPKNIQYF.

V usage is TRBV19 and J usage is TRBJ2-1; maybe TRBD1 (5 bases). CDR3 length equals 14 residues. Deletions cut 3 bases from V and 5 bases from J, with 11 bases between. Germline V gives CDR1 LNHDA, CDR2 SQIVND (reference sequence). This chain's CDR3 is CASSMTVYNNEQFF. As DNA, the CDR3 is TGTGCCAGTAGTATGACAGTCTATAACAATGAGCAGTTCTTC.

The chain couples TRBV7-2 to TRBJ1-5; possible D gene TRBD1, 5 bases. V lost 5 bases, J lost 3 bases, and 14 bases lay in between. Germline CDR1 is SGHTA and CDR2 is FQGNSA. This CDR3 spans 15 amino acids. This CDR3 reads CASSQRGFHNQPQHF. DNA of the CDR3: TGTGCCAGCAGCCAACGGGGGTTTCACAATCAGCCCCAGCATTTT.

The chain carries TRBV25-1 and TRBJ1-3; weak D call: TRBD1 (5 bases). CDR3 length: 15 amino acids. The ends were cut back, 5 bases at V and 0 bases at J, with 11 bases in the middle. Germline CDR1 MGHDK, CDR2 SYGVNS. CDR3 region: CASSNAGISGNTIYF. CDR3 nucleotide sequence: TGTGCCAGCAGTAACGCAGGGATCTCTGGAAACACCATATATTTT.

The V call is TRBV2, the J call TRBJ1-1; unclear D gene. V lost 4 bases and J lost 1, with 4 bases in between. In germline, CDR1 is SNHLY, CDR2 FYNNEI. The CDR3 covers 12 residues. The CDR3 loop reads CASSVENTEAFF. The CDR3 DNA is TGTGCCAGCAGTGTAGAGAACACTGAAGCTTTCTTT.

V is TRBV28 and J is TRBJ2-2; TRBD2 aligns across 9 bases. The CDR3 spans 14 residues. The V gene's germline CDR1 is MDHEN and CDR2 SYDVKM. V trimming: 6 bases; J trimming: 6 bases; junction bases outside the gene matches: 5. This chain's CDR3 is CASRPGLAPGELFF. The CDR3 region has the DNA TGTGCCAGCAGGCCGGGACTAGCCCCCGGGGAGCTGTTTTTT. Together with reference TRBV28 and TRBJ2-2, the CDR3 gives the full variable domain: DVKVTQSSRYLVKRTGEKVFLECVQDMDHENMFWYRQDPGLGLRLIYFSYDVKMKEKGDIPEGYSVSREKKERFSLILESASTNQTSMYLCASRPGLAPGELFFGEGSRLTVL.

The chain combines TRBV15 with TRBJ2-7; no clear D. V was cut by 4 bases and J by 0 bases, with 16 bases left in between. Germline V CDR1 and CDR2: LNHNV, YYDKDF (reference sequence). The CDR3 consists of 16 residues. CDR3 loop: CATSTVQSPSSYEQYV. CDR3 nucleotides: TGTGCCACCAGCACAGTACAGTCCCCCAGCTCCTACGAGCAGTACGTC.

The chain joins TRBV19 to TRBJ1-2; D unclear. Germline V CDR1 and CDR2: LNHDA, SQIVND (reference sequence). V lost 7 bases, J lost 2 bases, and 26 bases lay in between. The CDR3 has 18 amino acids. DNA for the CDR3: TGTGCCAGTACCGACATAGAGGGCCCCTCTCCAAGAAACTATGGCTACACCTTC. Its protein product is CASTDIEGPSPRNYGYTF. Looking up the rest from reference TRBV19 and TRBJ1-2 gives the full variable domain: DGGITQSPKYLFRKEGQNVTLSCEQNLNHDAMYWYRQDPGQGLRLIYYSQIVNDFQKGDIAEGYSVSREKKESFPLTVTSAQKNPTAFYLCASTDIEGPSPRNYGYTFGSGTRLTVV.

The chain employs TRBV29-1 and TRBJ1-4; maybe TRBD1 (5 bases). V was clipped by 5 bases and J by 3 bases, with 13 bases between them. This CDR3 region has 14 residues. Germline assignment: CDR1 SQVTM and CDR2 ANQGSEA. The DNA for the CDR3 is TGCAGCGTTTTCGGGGGAAGGGCTAATGAAAAACTGTTTTTT. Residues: CSVFGGRANEKLFF.

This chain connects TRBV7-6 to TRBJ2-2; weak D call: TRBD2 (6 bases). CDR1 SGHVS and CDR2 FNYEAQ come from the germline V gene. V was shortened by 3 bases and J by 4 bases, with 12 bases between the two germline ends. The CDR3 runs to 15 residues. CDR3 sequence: CASSFRRDGTGELFF. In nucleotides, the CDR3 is TGTGCCAGCAGCTTTAGGCGGGACGGCACCGGGGAGCTGTTTTTT.

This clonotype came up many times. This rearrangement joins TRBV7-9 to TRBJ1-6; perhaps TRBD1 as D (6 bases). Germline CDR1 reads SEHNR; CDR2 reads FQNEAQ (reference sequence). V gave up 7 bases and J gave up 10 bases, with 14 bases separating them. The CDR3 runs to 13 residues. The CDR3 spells CASTSTGTSPLHF. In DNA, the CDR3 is TGTGCCAGCACCTCTACGGGGACATCACCCCTCCACTTT. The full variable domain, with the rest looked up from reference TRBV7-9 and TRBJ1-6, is DTGVSQNPRHKITKRGQNVTFRCDPISEHNRLYWYRQTLGQGPEFLTYFQNEAQLEKSRLLSDRFSAERPKGSFSTLEIQRTEQGDSAMYLCASTSTGTSPLHFGNGTRLTVT.

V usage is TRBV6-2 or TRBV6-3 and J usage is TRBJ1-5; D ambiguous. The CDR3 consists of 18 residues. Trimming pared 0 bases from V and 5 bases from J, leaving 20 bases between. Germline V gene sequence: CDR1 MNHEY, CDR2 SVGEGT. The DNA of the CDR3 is TGTGCCAGCAGTTACTCTTCGGGTAGAGCCATGCCCGATCAGCCCCAGCATTTT. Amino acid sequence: CASSYSSGRAMPDQPQHF.

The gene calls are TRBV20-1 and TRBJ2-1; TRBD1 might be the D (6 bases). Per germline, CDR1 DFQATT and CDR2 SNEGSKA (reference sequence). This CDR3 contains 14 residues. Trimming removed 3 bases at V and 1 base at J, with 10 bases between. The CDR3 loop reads CSASGQGSYNEQFF. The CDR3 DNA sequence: TGCAGTGCTAGTGGGCAGGGGTCCTACAATGAGCAGTTCTTC.

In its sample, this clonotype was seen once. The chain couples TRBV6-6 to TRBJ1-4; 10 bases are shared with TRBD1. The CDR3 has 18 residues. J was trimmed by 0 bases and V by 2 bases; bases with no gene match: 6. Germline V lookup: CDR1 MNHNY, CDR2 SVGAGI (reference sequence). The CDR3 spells CASSYPPGQGTTNEKLFF. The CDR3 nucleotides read TGTGCCAGCAGTTACCCGCCGGGACAGGGGACAACTAATGAAAAACTGTTTTTT.

The CDR3 sequence is CASSRGGGFDGYTF. The CDR3 DNA reads as TGTGCCAGCAGCCGGGGAGGTGGTTTCGATGGCTACACCTTC. The chain is built from TRBV7-2 and TRBJ1-2; D is uncertain. V lost 5 bases, J lost 6 bases, and 16 bases lay in between. This CDR3 has 14 residues. The germline V gene has CDR1 SGHTA and CDR2 FQGNSA. Variable domain in full (rest from reference TRBV7-2 and TRBJ1-2): GAGVSQSPSNKVTEKGKDVELRCDPISGHTALYWYRQSLGQGLEFLIYFQGNSAPDKSGLPSDRFSAERTGGSVSTLTIQRTQQEDSAVYLCASSRGGGFDGYTFGSGTRLTVV.

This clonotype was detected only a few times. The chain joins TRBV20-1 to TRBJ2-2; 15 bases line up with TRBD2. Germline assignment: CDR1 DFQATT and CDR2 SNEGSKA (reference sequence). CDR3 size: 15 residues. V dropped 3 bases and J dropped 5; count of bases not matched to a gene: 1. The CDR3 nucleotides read TGCAGTGCTAGCGGACTAGCGGGAGGGACCGGGGAGCTGTTTTTT. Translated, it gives CSASGLAGGTGELFF.

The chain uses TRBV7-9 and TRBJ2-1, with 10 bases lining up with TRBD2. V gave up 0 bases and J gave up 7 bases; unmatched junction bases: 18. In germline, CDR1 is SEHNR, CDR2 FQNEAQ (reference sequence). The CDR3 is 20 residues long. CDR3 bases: TGTGCCAGCAGCTTAGCAGGTCTGTGGGCAGGGACTAGCGATGGTAATGAGCAGTTCTTC. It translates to CASSLAGLWAGTSDGNEQFF.

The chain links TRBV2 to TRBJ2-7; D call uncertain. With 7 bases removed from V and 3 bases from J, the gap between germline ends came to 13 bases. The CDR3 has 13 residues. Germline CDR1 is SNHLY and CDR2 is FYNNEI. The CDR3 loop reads CASMGRPDYEQYV. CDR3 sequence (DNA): TGTGCCAGCATGGGCAGGCCTGACTACGAGCAGTACGTC.

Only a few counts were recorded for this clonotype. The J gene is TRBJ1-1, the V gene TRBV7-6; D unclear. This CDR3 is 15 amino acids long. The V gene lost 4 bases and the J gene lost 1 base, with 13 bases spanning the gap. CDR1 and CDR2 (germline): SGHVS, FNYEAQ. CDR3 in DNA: TGTGCCAGCAGCTCTCCCGGACTGAAGAACACTGAAGCTTTCTTT. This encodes CASSSPGLKNTEAFF.

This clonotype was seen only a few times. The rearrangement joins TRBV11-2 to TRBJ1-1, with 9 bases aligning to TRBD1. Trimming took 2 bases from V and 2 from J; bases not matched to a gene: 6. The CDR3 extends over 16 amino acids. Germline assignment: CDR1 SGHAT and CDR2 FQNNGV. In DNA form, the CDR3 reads TGTGCCAGCAGCTTAAGGCTAACAGGGGGCAACACTGAAGCTTTCTTT. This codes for CASSLRLTGGNTEAFF. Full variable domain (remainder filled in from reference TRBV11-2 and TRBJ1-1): EAGVAQSPRYKIIEKRQSVAFWCNPISGHATLYWYQQILGQGPKLLIQFQNNGVVDDSQLPKDRFSAERLKGVDSTLKIQPAKLEDSAVYLCASSLRLTGGNTEAFFGQGTRLTVV.

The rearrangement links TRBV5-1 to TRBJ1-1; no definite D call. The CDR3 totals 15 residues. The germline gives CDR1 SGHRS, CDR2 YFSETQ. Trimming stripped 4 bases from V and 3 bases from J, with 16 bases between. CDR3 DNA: TGCGCCAGCAGCCGGCTCGGGTCGATTTACACTGAAGCTTTCTTT. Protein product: CASSRLGSIYTEAFF.

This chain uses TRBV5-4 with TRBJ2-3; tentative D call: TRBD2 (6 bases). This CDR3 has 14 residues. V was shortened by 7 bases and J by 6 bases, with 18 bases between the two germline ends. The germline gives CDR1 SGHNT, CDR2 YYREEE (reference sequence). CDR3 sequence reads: CASRRDFPADTQYF. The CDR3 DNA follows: TGTGCCAGCCGCCGGGACTTCCCTGCGGATACGCAGTATTTT. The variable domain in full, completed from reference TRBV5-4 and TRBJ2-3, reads ETGVTQSPTHLIKTRGQQVTLRCSSQSGHNTVSWYQQALGQGPQFIFQYYREEENGRGNFPPRFSGLQFPNYSSELNVNALELDDSALYLCASRRDFPADTQYFGPGTRLTVL.

In DNA form, the CDR3 reads TGTGCCAGCAGCTCGAGCGGGAGATACACAGATACGCAGTATTTT. Translation gives CASSSSGRYTDTQYF. This chain connects TRBV5-4 to TRBJ2-3; 8 bases are shared with TRBD2. CDR1 is SGHNT, CDR2 YYREEE, per germline (reference sequence). The junction had 5 bases not matched to a gene; V was cut back by 3 bases and J by 2 bases. This CDR3 is built from 15 residues.